One sample yielded the 26 T cell receptor beta chains listed below, sequenced in a study of T-cell memory formation after mild COVID-19. TCRdb fed the 5' RACE reads into MiXCR, producing one record per CDR3 protein. The data contain about 470,000 distinct CDR3 sequences, roughly 20% of them seen just once; the ten biggest clones take up 9% to 15%. Material for sequencing was PBMCs or a T cell subset sorted from them (not recorded which). Every receptor here comes from an adult woman who had mild COVID-19 (a few samples of this study predate the infection). Cell type and time point are not known.

The chain combines TRBV12-3 or TRBV12-4 with TRBJ2-1, with a tentative D call TRBD2 (6 bases). The CDR3 loop spans 15 amino acids. Trimming took 6 bases from V and 8 from J, leaving 20 bases between them. CDR3 in DNA: TGTGCCAGCAGCCCCGGGAGTGGAGCTTGGCATGAGCAGTTCTTC. Translation gives CASSPGSGAWHEQFF.

This clonotype was picked up a small number of times. The V call is TRBV30, the J call TRBJ1-3; D is unresolved. Trimming took 2 bases from V and 4 from J, leaving 12 bases between them. The CDR3 length is 14 residues. The germline gives CDR1 GTSNPN, CDR2 SVGIG (reference sequence). CDR3 DNA: TGTGCCTGGAGTTCCGACATCTCGGGAAACACCATATATTTT. This sequence encodes CAWSSDISGNTIYF.

This clonotype occurred many times. The rearrangement joins TRBV5-1 to TRBJ2-1; no clear D gene. Per the germline V gene, CDR1 is SGHRS and CDR2 is YFSETQ. The V end was cut by 4 bases, the J end by 1 base, with 12 bases between. The CDR3 consists of 15 residues. The CDR3 DNA follows: TGCGCCAGCAGCGATTTGCCGAGTTCCTACAATGAGCAGTTCTTC. Translation: CASSDLPSSYNEQFF.

The chain has TRBV29-1 and TRBJ2-1, with 11 nucleotides matching TRBD2. The CDR3 extends over 15 amino acids. In germline, CDR1 is SQVTM, CDR2 ANQGSEA. V lost 6 bases and J lost 5; bases outside the gene matches: 9. Here the CDR3 reads CSVVIAGGPDNEQFF. DNA for the CDR3: TGCAGCGTCGTCATAGCGGGGGGGCCGGACAATGAGCAGTTCTTC.

V is TRBV7-9 and J is TRBJ1-2; D unresolved. The germline V gene encodes CDR1 SEHNR and CDR2 FQNEAQ (reference sequence). V was trimmed by 5 bases and J by 7 bases, leaving 20 bases between them. The CDR3 loop spans 15 amino acids. Written as DNA, the CDR3 is TGTGCCAGCAGCAATCCCGGAGGCCGGGTTCTTGGCTACACCTTC. Translated: CASSNPGGRVLGYTF.

The chain joins TRBV7-3 to TRBJ2-6; possible D gene TRBD1, 5 bases. The germline V and J ends were trimmed by 5 bases and 0 bases, with 8 bases remaining between them. CDR1 SGHTA and CDR2 FQGTGA come from the germline V gene. There are 15 residues in the CDR3. The CDR3, as DNA: TGTGCCAGCAGCCGACAGATCTCTGGGGCCAACGTCCTGACTTTC. It encodes CASSRQISGANVLTF.

V gene TRBV29-1 combines with J gene TRBJ2-1, with D hard to call. V lost 7 bases and J lost 3, with 16 bases in between. CDR3 length equals 14 residues. The germline CDR1 and CDR2 sequences are SQVTM and ANQGSEA. This chain's CDR3 is CSGTGPRNYNEQFF. Here the CDR3 DNA reads TGCAGCGGTACCGGGCCTAGAAACTACAATGAGCAGTTCTTC.

This clonotype occurred a few times. This chain links TRBV11-2 with TRBJ2-1, with TRBD2 matching 8 bases. In germline, CDR1 is SGHAT, CDR2 FQNNGV. The CDR3 totals 15 residues. The junction had 12 bases not matched to a gene; V was cut back by 5 bases and J by 9 bases. The CDR3 sequence is CASSLIATSVGEQFF. CDR3 nucleotide sequence: TGTGCCAGCAGCCTAATTGCGACTAGCGTCGGTGAGCAGTTCTTC.

This clonotype was detected a few times. In DNA, the CDR3 is TGCAGTGCTAGTCAGGGACCCACGAATGAGCAGTTCTTC. This codes for CSASQGPTNEQFF. The chain has TRBV20-1 and TRBJ2-1, with D perhaps being TRBD1 or TRBD2 (5 bases each). V shed 3 bases and J shed 7 bases, with 13 bases lying between them. CDR3 length: 13 residues. Germline values: CDR1 DFQATT, CDR2 SNEGSKA (reference sequence).

This clonotype appeared a few times. The chain joins TRBV20-1 to TRBJ2-4, with a tentative D call TRBD1 (5 bases). The CDR3 contains 13 residues. V was shortened by 6 bases and J by 2 bases, with 11 bases between the two germline ends. Germline V gives CDR1 DFQATT, CDR2 SNEGSKA (reference sequence). The CDR3 bases are TGCAGTGCCAGGGTTACAACCAAAAACATTCAGTACTTC. It codes for CSARVTTKNIQYF.

The chain links TRBV4-3 to TRBJ2-2; D possibly matches TRBD1 or TRBD2 (6 bases each). Germline CDR1 is LGHNA and CDR2 is YSLEER. Trimming stripped 0 bases from V and 7 bases from J, with 12 bases between. The CDR3 spans 15 residues. The CDR3 region is CASSQESGAGGELFF. CDR3 bases: TGCGCCAGCAGCCAAGAGTCGGGGGCCGGCGGGGAGCTGTTTTTT.

The V and J genes are TRBV19 and TRBJ1-1; 8 bases agree with TRBD1. Per the germline V gene, CDR1 is LNHDA and CDR2 is SQIVND (reference sequence). The CDR3 has 14 amino acids. With V trimmed by 7 bases and J by 2 bases, 6 bases remained unmatched. CDR3: CASTSTGANTEAFF. In DNA, the CDR3 is TGTGCCAGTACTTCGACAGGGGCTAACACTGAAGCTTTCTTT.

This clonotype was seen more than once but under ten times. The V gene is TRBV7-2, the J gene TRBJ2-4; D is unclear. The germline V gene has CDR1 SGHTA and CDR2 FQGNSA. The V and J ends lost 5 bases and 9 bases respectively, with 14 bases between them. There are 13 residues in the CDR3. The CDR3 spells CASSPAVTGIQYF. CDR3 nucleotides: TGTGCCAGCAGCCCCGCAGTAACGGGCATTCAGTACTTC.

This sequence joins TRBV30 and TRBJ1-2; TRBD1 might be the D (6 bases). V was shortened by 5 bases and J by 4 bases, with 14 bases between the two germline ends. The CDR3 is made up of 13 amino acids. In germline, CDR1 is GTSNPN, CDR2 SVGIG (reference sequence). The CDR3 bases are TGTGCCTGGGCAGTACAGGGTTCCTATGGCTACACCTTC. As protein: CAWAVQGSYGYTF.

This clonotype was seen only a few times. The rearrangement joins TRBV18 to TRBJ1-4, with a tentative D call TRBD1 (5 bases). Germline V gene data show CDR1 as KGHSH and CDR2 as LQKENI. This CDR3 comprises 15 residues. Trimming took 4 bases from V and 3 from J, leaving 12 bases between them. The CDR3 sequence: CASSRRREANEKLFF. The CDR3 DNA reads TGTGCCAGCTCACGACGCAGGGAAGCTAATGAAAAACTGTTTTTT. Full variable domain (missing parts from reference TRBV18 and TRBJ1-4): NAGVMQNPRHLVRRRGQEARLRCSPMKGHSHVYWYRQLPEEGLKFMVYLQKENIIDESGMPKERFSAEFPKEGPSILRIQQVVRGDSAAYFCASSRRREANEKLFFGSGTQLSVL.

This clonotype showed up just a few times. The chain carries TRBV7-9 and TRBJ1-1, with TRBD1 identical over 9 bases. V was pared by 8 bases and J by 4 bases, with 8 bases of the junction left unmatched. This CDR3 has 14 residues. CDR1 is SEHNR, CDR2 FQNEAQ, per germline (reference sequence). The CDR3 sequence is CASRGQGMGTEAFF. DNA for the CDR3: TGTGCCAGCCGAGGACAGGGGATGGGCACTGAAGCTTTCTTT.

This sequence joins TRBV7-8 and TRBJ1-4; no firm D call. The CDR3 runs 13 residues. The V and J ends lost 6 bases and 5 bases respectively, with 10 bases between them. The germline V gene has CDR1 SGHVS and CDR2 FQNEAQ. CDR3 DNA sequence: TGTGCCAGCAGGGACGGTCTCAATGAAAAACTGTTTTTT. Amino acids: CASRDGLNEKLFF.

This clonotype has only a few counts. This chain uses TRBV7-9 with TRBJ2-7; 11 bases align to TRBD2. This CDR3 region has 17 residues. Unmatched junction bases numbered 11, after V lost 3 bases and J lost 4 bases. CDR1 SEHNR and CDR2 FQNEAQ come from the germline V gene (reference sequence). The CDR3 region is CASSFSGGGIRRYEQYF. CDR3 nucleotides: TGTGCCAGCAGCTTTAGCGGGGGGGGGATCCGAAGGTACGAGCAGTACTTC.

This clonotype has more than one count but fewer than ten. In DNA, the CDR3 is TGTGCCAGCAGCTGGGACAGGGAATCCTACGAGCAGTACTTC. Encoded protein: CASSWDRESYEQYF. This chain uses TRBV5-6 with TRBJ2-7, with TRBD1 matching 9 bases. Germline-derived CDR1 and CDR2 are SGHDT and YYEEEE. Trimming at V came to 3 bases and at J to 1 base, leaving 2 bases not matched to a gene. This CDR3 region has 14 residues.

In this sample, this clonotype turned up a few times. The chain is built from TRBV4-1 and TRBJ1-2, with TRBD1 matching 11 bases. V was pared by 2 bases and J by 1 base, with 6 bases of the junction left unmatched. This CDR3 has 17 residues. Germline V gives CDR1 MGHRA, CDR2 YSYEKL. CDR3 sequence (DNA): TGCGCCAGCAGCCAAACGGGACAGGGGGATTTTAACTATGGCTACACCTTC. Amino acid sequence: CASSQTGQGDFNYGYTF.

This rearrangement joins TRBV6-1 to TRBJ1-1; D is uncertain. Germline V gene sequence: CDR1 MNHNS, CDR2 SASEGT. This CDR3 contains 14 residues. The V end was cut by 5 bases, the J end by 5 bases, with 15 bases between. The CDR3 protein is CASSPGPPGTEAFF. The CDR3 nucleotides are TGTGCCAGCAGTCCCGGGCCGCCTGGGACTGAAGCTTTCTTT.

This rearrangement joins TRBV19 to TRBJ2-3, with D perhaps matching TRBD2 (6 bases). From germline, CDR1 is LNHDA and CDR2 SQIVND (reference sequence). The CDR3 sequence is 15 residues long. With 5 bases removed from V and 14 bases from J, the gap between germline ends came to 26 bases. The CDR3 DNA is TGTGCCAGTAGTCCCCAGGCGGGACCGGGGAGCGGCCGGTATTTT. It specifies CASSPQAGPGSGRYF. Full variable domain (outside the CDR3, taken from reference TRBV19 and TRBJ2-3): DGGITQSPKYLFRKEGQNVTLSCEQNLNHDAMYWYRQDPGQGLRLIYYSQIVNDFQKGDIAEGYSVSREKKESFPLTVTSAQKNPTAFYLCASSPQAGPGSGRYFGPGTRLTVL.

The rearrangement links TRBV7-2 to TRBJ2-1; tentative D call: TRBD1 (6 bases). The V end was cut by 4 bases, the J end by 16 bases, with 17 bases between. The CDR3 contains 12 residues. Germline CDR1 and CDR2: SGHTA and FQGNSA. The CDR3 DNA is TGTGCCAGCAGCTCCTCGACAGGCAACATATTCTTC. Translating gives CASSSSTGNIFF. The complete variable domain, with remaining parts taken from reference TRBV7-2 and TRBJ2-1, reads GAGVSQSPSNKVTEKGKDVELRCDPISGHTALYWYRQSLGQGLEFLIYFQGNSAPDKSGLPSDRFSAERTGGSVSTLTIQRTQQEDSAVYLCASSSSTGNIFFGPGTRLTVL.

This clonotype was picked up a small number of times. The V and J genes are TRBV5-1 and TRBJ2-4; D may be TRBD2 (6 bases). Looked up from germline, CDR1 is SGHRS and CDR2 is YFSETQ. V shed 2 bases and J shed 0 bases, with 18 bases lying between them. CDR3 length: 18 residues. The CDR3 DNA reads as TGCGCCAGCAGCTTCTCTTTGTCGGGGAGGCTAGCCAAAAACATTCAGTACTTC. Translated: CASSFSLSGRLAKNIQYF.

The chain carries TRBV24-1 and TRBJ2-2, with D hard to call. In germline, CDR1 is KGHDR, CDR2 SFDVKD. The V gene lost 2 bases and the J gene lost 5 bases, with 14 bases spanning the gap. This CDR3 comprises 16 residues. CDR3 residues: CATSDYYRGGTGELFF. CDR3 nucleotide sequence: TGTGCCACCAGTGATTACTACAGAGGTGGGACCGGGGAGCTGTTTTTT.

At least ten counts were recorded for this clonotype. The chain has TRBV5-1 and TRBJ2-3; TRBD2 matches at 10 bases. The length of the CDR3 is 16 residues. Germline V gives CDR1 SGHRS, CDR2 YFSETQ. J was trimmed by 2 bases and V by 1 base; bases with no gene match: 4. CDR3 coding DNA: TGCGCCAGCAGCTTGCCTAGCGGGAGAACCACAGATACGCAGTATTTT. It translates to CASSLPSGRTTDTQYF.